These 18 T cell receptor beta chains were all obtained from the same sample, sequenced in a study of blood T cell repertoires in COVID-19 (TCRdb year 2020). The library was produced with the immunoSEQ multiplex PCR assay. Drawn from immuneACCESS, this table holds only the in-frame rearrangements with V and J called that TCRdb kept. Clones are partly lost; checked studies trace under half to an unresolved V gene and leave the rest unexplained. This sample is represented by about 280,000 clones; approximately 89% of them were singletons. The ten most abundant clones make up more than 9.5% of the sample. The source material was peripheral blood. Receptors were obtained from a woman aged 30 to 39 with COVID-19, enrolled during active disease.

CDR3 region: CASSAGAYLDEQYF. The CDR3 nucleotides read TGTGCCAGCAGCGCGGGAGCTTACCTTGACGAGCAGTACTTC. This chain joins TRBV9 and TRBJ2-7, with D perhaps TRBD2 (6 bases). The CDR3 has 14 amino acids. With 3 bases removed from V and 5 bases from J, the gap between germline ends came to 15 bases. Germline CDR1 SGDLS, CDR2 YYNGEE.

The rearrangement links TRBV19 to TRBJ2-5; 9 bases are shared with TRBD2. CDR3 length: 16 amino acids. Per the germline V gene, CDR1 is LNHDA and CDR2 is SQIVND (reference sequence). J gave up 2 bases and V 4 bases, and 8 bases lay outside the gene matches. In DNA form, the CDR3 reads TGTGCCAGTAGTAAGGCGTCTAGCGGGGTACAAGAGACCCAGTACTTC. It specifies CASSKASSGVQETQYF.

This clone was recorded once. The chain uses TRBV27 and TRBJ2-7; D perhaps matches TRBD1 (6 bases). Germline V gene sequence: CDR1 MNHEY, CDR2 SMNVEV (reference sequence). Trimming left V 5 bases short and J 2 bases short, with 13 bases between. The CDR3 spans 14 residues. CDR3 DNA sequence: TGTGCCAGCAGTGGGGCAGGGGCAACCTACGAGCAGTACTTC. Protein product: CASSGAGATYEQYF.

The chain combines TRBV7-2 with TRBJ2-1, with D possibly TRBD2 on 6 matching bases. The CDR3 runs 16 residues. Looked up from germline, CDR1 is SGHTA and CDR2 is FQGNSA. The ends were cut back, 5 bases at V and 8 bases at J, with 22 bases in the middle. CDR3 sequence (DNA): TGTGCCAGCAGCGCGTCTCGACTAGGGACCCTCCATGAGCAGTTCTTC. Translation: CASSASRLGTLHEQFF.

CDR3 DNA: TGTGCCAGCAGCCCACGGACTAGCGGGGGGGGCGGGGAGCTGTTTTTT. Translation gives CASSPRTSGGGGELFF. The chain couples TRBV5-4 to TRBJ2-2; 15 bases match TRBD2. Germline V gene lookup returns CDR1 SGHNT and CDR2 YYREEE (reference sequence). This CDR3 contains 16 residues. The junction had 5 bases not matched to a gene; V was cut back by 4 bases and J by 7 bases.

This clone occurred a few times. The chain's CDR3 is CASSLHGGVATNEKLFF. The DNA for the CDR3 is TGTGCCAGCAGCTTGCACGGGGGAGTAGCAACTAATGAAAAACTGTTTTTT. This rearrangement joins TRBV5-5 to TRBJ1-4, with a weak D call TRBD1 (5 bases). The V gene's germline CDR1 is SGHKS and CDR2 YYEKEE (reference sequence). V was pared by 1 base and J by 0 bases, with 13 bases between. This CDR3 comprises 17 residues.

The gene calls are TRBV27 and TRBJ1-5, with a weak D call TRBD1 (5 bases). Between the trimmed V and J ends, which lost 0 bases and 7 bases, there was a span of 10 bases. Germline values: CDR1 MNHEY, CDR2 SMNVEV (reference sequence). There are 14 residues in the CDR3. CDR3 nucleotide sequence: TGTGCCAGCAGTTTATCTGGGGCCGCCCAGCCCCAGCATTTT. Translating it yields CASSLSGAAQPQHF.

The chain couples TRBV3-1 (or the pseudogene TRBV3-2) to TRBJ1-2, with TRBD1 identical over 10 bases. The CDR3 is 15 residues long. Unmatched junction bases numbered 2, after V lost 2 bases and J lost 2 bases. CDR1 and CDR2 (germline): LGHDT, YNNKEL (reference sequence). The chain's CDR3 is CASSQRTGGNYGYTF. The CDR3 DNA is TGTGCCAGCAGCCAAAGGACAGGGGGAAACTATGGCTACACCTTC.

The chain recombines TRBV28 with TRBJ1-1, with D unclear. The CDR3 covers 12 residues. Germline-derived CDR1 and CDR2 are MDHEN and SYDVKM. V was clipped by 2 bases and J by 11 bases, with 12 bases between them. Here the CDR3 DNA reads TGTGCCAGCAGTTTAAGTGCAGGCGGGGCTTTCTTT. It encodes CASSLSAGGAFF.

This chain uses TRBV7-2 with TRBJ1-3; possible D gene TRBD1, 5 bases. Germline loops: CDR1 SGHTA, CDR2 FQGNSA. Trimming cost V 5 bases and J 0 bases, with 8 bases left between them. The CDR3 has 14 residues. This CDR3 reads CASSPDSSGNTIYF. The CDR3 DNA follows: TGTGCCAGCAGCCCAGACAGCTCTGGAAACACCATATATTTT.

In DNA, the CDR3 is TGTGCCAGCTCACTTGGTGGGACTCGGACACAGGATGGCTACACCTTC. Its translation is CASSLGGTRTQDGYTF. This sequence joins TRBV18 and TRBJ1-2, with D possibly TRBD1 on 5 matching bases. Germline assignment: CDR1 KGHSH and CDR2 LQKENI. There are 16 residues in the CDR3. V lost 4 bases, J lost 6 bases, and 21 bases lay in between. Using reference TRBV18 and TRBJ1-2 for the parts outside the CDR3, the full variable domain is NAGVMQNPRHLVRRRGQEARLRCSPMKGHSHVYWYRQLPEEGLKFMVYLQKENIIDESGMPKERFSAEFPKEGPSILRIQQVVRGDSAAYFCASSLGGTRTQDGYTFGSGTRLTVV.

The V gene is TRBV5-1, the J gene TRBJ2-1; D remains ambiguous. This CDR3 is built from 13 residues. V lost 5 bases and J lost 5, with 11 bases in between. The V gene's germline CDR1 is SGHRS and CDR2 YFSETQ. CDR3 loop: CASSGQQNNEQFF. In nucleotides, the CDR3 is TGCGCCAGCAGTGGGCAGCAGAACAATGAGCAGTTCTTC.

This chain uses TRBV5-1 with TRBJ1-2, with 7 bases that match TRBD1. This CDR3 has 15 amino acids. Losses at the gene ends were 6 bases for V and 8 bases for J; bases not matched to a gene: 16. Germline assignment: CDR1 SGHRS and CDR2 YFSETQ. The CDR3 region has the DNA TGCGCCAGCACCATGGACGTTAGGGGGCGGCGGGGCTACACCTTC. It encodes CASTMDVRGRRGYTF.

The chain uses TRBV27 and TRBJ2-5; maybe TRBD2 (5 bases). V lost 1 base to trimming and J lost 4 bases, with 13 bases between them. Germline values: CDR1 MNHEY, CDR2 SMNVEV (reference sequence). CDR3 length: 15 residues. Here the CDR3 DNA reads TGTGCCAGCAGTTTATTAGGATCGCGGGCAGAGACCCAGTACTTC. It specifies CASSLLGSRAETQYF.

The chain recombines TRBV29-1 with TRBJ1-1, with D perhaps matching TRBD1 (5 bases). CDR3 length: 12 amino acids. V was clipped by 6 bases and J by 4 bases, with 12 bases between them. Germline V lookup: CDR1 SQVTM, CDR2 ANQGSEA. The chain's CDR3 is CSVEGLGTEAFF. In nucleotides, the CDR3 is TGCAGCGTGGAGGGGCTCGGCACTGAAGCTTTCTTT.

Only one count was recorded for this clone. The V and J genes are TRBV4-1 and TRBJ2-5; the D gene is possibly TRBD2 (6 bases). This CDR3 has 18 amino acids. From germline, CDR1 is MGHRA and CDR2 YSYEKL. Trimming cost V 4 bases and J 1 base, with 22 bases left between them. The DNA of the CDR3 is TGCGCCAGCAGCCCTAGCAGGGACTTTGCGGGGTTCCAAGAGACCCAGTACTTC. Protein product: CASSPSRDFAGFQETQYF.

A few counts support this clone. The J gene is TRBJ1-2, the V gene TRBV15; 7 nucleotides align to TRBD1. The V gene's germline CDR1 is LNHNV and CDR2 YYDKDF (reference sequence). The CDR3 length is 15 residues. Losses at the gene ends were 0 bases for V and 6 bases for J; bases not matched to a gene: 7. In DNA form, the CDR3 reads TGTGCCACCAGCAGAGATATGAAGGGGGCACATGGCTACACCTTC. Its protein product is CATSRDMKGAHGYTF.

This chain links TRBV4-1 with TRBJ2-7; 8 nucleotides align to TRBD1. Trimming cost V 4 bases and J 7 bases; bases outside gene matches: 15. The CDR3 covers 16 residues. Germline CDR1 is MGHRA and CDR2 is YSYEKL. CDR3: CASSPYGARQGWEQYF. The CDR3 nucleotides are TGCGCCAGCAGCCCCTATGGCGCGCGACAGGGGTGGGAGCAGTACTTC.